These 19 T cell receptor beta chains were sequenced from one sample in a study of OX40 agonist ivuxolimab in advanced cancers. The repertoire was sequenced with immunoSEQ multiplex PCR; TCRdb's copy has only in-frame clones and lacks some. The table lists 50,000 to 70,000 clones, around 93% of them singletons. Sample: CD4+ or CD8+ T cells sorted from blood, taken in a trial of the OX40 agonist ivuxolimab. These receptors were obtained from an adult with an advanced solid tumor such as melanoma, head and neck, liver or kidney cancer.

The V and J genes are TRBV10-3 and TRBJ1-2; 11 positions match TRBD1. CDR3 length: 15 residues. Germline values: CDR1 ENHRY, CDR2 SYGVKD. Trimming took 2 bases from V and 5 from J; bases not matched to a gene: 4. CDR3 in DNA: TGTGCCATCAGTGAGGGACAGGGGGCCTGGTATGGCTACACCTTC. Its translation: CAISEGQGAWYGYTF.

The chain combines TRBV27 with TRBJ1-4; D is unclear. Per germline, CDR1 MNHEY and CDR2 SMNVEV (reference sequence). The CDR3 extends over 13 amino acids. Trimming stripped 1 base from V and 11 bases from J, with 11 bases between. CDR3 sequence reads: CASSLFGMGKLFF. CDR3 bases: TGTGCCAGCAGTTTATTTGGAATGGGGAAACTGTTTTTT.

The chain is built from TRBV20-1 and TRBJ2-1; no firm D call. V shed 7 bases and J shed 6 bases, with 10 bases lying between them. Germline V gene lookup returns CDR1 DFQATT and CDR2 SNEGSKA (reference sequence). The CDR3 is made up of 11 amino acids. CDR3 bases: TGCAGTGGTGGGTGGGTCAATGAGCAGTTCTTC. It translates to CSGGWVNEQFF.

The chain uses TRBV5-1 and TRBJ1-3, with TRBD1 as a possible D gene (5 bases). From germline, CDR1 is SGHRS and CDR2 YFSETQ. CDR3 length equals 15 residues. V was cut by 0 bases and J by 7 bases, with 14 bases left in between. In DNA form, the CDR3 reads TGCGCCAGCAGCTTGGACAACGGGGGAGGGAACACCATATATTTT. Residues: CASSLDNGGGNTIYF.

V usage is TRBV19 and J usage is TRBJ1-1, with D maybe TRBD1 (6 bases). Germline lookup yields CDR1 LNHDA and CDR2 SQIVND (reference sequence). CDR3 length equals 15 residues. V shed 1 base and J shed 4 bases, with 13 bases lying between them. The CDR3 region is CASSIGGARGTEAFF. In DNA, the CDR3 is TGTGCCAGTAGTATAGGGGGGGCGCGGGGCACTGAAGCTTTCTTT. Filled out from reference TRBV19 and TRBJ1-1, the complete variable domain reads DGGITQSPKYLFRKEGQNVTLSCEQNLNHDAMYWYRQDPGQGLRLIYYSQIVNDFQKGDIAEGYSVSREKKESFPLTVTSAQKNPTAFYLCASSIGGARGTEAFFGQGTRLTVV.

This chain joins TRBV25-1 and TRBJ2-5, with TRBD2 as a possible D gene (6 bases). Trimming stripped 3 bases from V and 3 bases from J, with 17 bases between. The CDR3 has 16 amino acids. Germline V gene data show CDR1 as MGHDK and CDR2 as SYGVNS. The CDR3 coding sequence is TGTGCCAGCAGTGATCGGATGCCGGGAGTGAAAGAGACCCAGTACTTC. This sequence encodes CASSDRMPGVKETQYF.

V and J are TRBV6-1 and TRBJ2-2; 8 bases are a match to TRBD1. The CDR3 loop spans 16 amino acids. V shed 0 bases, J shed 3 bases, and the junction held 3 bases outside the gene matches. Per germline, CDR1 MNHNS and CDR2 SASEGT. The CDR3 sequence: CASSEARQGYTGELFF. The CDR3 DNA sequence: TGTGCCAGCAGTGAAGCGCGACAGGGGTACACCGGGGAGCTGTTTTTT.

Only one count was recorded for this clone. V is TRBV29-1 and J is TRBJ2-5; 9 positions match TRBD2. Germline assignment: CDR1 SQVTM and CDR2 ANQGSEA. The CDR3 length is 14 residues. V lost 2 bases to trimming and J lost 7 bases; unmatched junction nucleotides: 8. The CDR3 DNA sequence: TGCAGCGTTGAAAGGGTTGTGCGGGGGGGGACCCAGTACTTC. Encoded protein: CSVERVVRGGTQYF.

The genes are TRBV2 and TRBJ2-3; D gene unclear. The germline gives CDR1 SNHLY, CDR2 FYNNEI. The CDR3 totals 13 residues. V was trimmed by 6 bases and J by 6 bases, leaving 13 bases between them. The CDR3 DNA is TGTGCCAGCAGGCCCCTTGGATTGGATACGCAGTATTTT. Translated: CASRPLGLDTQYF.

The chain couples TRBV7-6 to TRBJ2-5; 10 nucleotides match TRBD2. The CDR3 covers 16 residues. Looked up from germline, CDR1 is SGHVS and CDR2 is FNYEAQ. The junction had 7 bases not matched to a gene; V was cut back by 1 base and J by 5 bases. CDR3 amino acids: CASSLGLAGVLETQYF. CDR3 nucleotides: TGTGCCAGCAGCTTAGGTCTAGCGGGAGTGCTTGAGACCCAGTACTTC. The whole variable domain, remainder taken from reference TRBV7-6 and TRBJ2-5, is GAGVSQSPRYKVTKRGQDVALRCDPISGHVSLYWYRQALGQGPEFLTYFNYEAQQDKSGLPNDRFSAERPEGSISTLTIQRTEQRDSAMYRCASSLGLAGVLETQYFGPGTRLLVL.

V is TRBV11-1 and J is TRBJ2-2; possibly TRBD2 for D (6 bases). The CDR3 spans 17 residues. The V gene lost 6 bases and the J gene lost 0 bases, with 17 bases spanning the gap. Looked up from germline, CDR1 is SGHAT and CDR2 is FQDESV (reference sequence). CDR3 sequence (DNA): TGTGCCAGCAGGGAGGGGAGTTGGGACCCGAACACCGGGGAGCTGTTTTTT. It yields the protein CASREGSWDPNTGELFF.

This clone has a handful of counts. This sequence joins TRBV30 and TRBJ1-1; D is possibly TRBD1 (5 bases). CDR1 is GTSNPN, CDR2 SVGIG, per germline (reference sequence). V was shortened by 3 bases and J by 11 bases, with 16 bases between the two germline ends. This CDR3 has 12 amino acids. The CDR3 DNA reads TGTGCCTGGAGCCAAACGGGGGGATCGGCTTTCTTT. Translated, it gives CAWSQTGGSAFF.

The chain carries TRBV19 and TRBJ2-1; 12 nucleotides match TRBD2. V gave up 5 bases and J gave up 6 bases; unmatched junction bases: 5. Germline assignment: CDR1 LNHDA and CDR2 SQIVND (reference sequence). The length of the CDR3 is 15 residues. This CDR3 is CASSPLAGGSNEQFF. DNA of the CDR3: TGTGCCAGTAGTCCACTAGCGGGAGGATCCAATGAGCAGTTCTTC.

The chain uses TRBV6-5 and TRBJ2-7, with D possibly called TRBD1 or TRBD2 (5 bases each). Trimming shortened V by 5 bases and J by 7 bases, and 12 bases separated the two germline ends. The CDR3 spans 12 residues. Germline assignment: CDR1 MNHEY and CDR2 SVGAGI. The CDR3 nucleotides are TGTGCCAGCAGTCAATCCTGGGGGGAGCAGTACTTC. Translation: CASSQSWGEQYF.

V gene TRBV18 combines with J gene TRBJ1-2, with a weak D call TRBD1 (5 bases). The CDR3 is 16 residues long. The germline V gene has CDR1 KGHSH and CDR2 LQKENI. V lost 6 bases and J 0 bases, leaving 17 bases between the germline ends. In nucleotides, the CDR3 is TGTGCCAGCTCCCCGCCGTTTGGGACCACTAACTATGGCTACACCTTC. Translated, it gives CASSPPFGTTNYGYTF.

The rearrangement uses TRBV6-6 and TRBJ2-2; possibly TRBD1 for D (6 bases). The CDR3 contains 15 residues. Trimming shortened V by 5 bases and J by 1 base, and 11 bases separated the two germline ends. Germline V gene sequence: CDR1 MNHNY, CDR2 SVGAGI (reference sequence). The chain's CDR3 is CASSPQGRNTGELFF. The CDR3 DNA is TGTGCCAGCAGTCCCCAGGGGCGGAACACCGGGGAGCTGTTTTTT.

J is TRBJ2-1 and V is TRBV6-4; 7 positions match TRBD1. Germline trimming cut 6 bases from V and 8 bases from J; bases unmatched to any gene: 4. The CDR3 is made up of 12 amino acids. Germline CDR1 MRHNA, CDR2 SNTAGT. CDR3: CASSPTGDEQFF. CDR3 in DNA: TGTGCCAGCAGCCCTACAGGGGATGAGCAGTTCTTC.

The chain carries TRBV11-2 and TRBJ2-3; 10 bases line up with TRBD2. The V segment lost 5 bases and the J segment 4 bases; nucleotides outside the gene matches: 6. This CDR3 is 15 amino acids long. Looked up from germline, CDR1 is SGHAT and CDR2 is FQNNGV. CDR3 sequence: CASSLLAGSADTQYF. In nucleotides, the CDR3 is TGTGCCAGCAGCCTACTAGCGGGAAGTGCAGATACGCAGTATTTT.

V usage is TRBV6-1 and J usage is TRBJ2-7; 12 nucleotides align to TRBD1. Germline V CDR1 and CDR2: MNHNS, SASEGT. The V and J ends lost 4 bases and 6 bases, in that order; junction bases with no gene match: 4. The CDR3 is made up of 14 amino acids. For the CDR3, the DNA is TGTGCCAGCAGTGTGGGACAGGGGGCGGCCGAGCAGTACTTC. Protein product: CASSVGQGAAEQYF.